This T cell receptor (beta chain) was sequenced during a study of blood T cell repertoires in COVID-19. Across the study: From the United States, Italy and Spain came samples of acute and convalescent COVID-19. T cells, B-cell-depleted T cells, or PBMCs supplied cDNA or gDNA.

In the authors' methods: Amplification with reference gene primers provided the estimates of nucleated cell counts. TCRdb keeps only in-frame clones here, not all; method: immunoSEQ multiplex PCR. V, J and clone size are taken as reported in that table, and D and trimming were inferred from the DNA itself. The repertoire consists of 330,000 or so clones, with about 91% occurring once and the leading ten covering 9.9%. In Seattle, patients joined the study during active infection and were tracked longitudinally. The J segment lost 7 bases and the V segment lost 0 bases, leaving 6 bases of the junction unmatched. The CDR3 totals 16 residues. The germline gives CDR1 LGHNA, CDR2 YNFKEQ.

Sample: peripheral blood. The V call is TRBV4-2, the J call TRBJ2-1; 10 bases match TRBD1. This sequence was found in a man aged 25-45 years with COVID-19, enrolled during active disease. CDR3 coding DNA: TGTGCCAGCAGCCAAGATGGGACAGGGGCCTTTAATGAGCAGTTCTTC. Its translation: CASSQDGTGAFNEQFF.